These 29 T cell receptor beta chains were all obtained from the same sample, sequenced in a study of human T cells and chemical hapten exposure. Time point described: patch test 3, about 24 weeks after DPC sensitization. Stated treatment: therapeutic diphenylcyclopropenone sensitization with weekly scalp DPC. TCRdb recomputed calls from the RACE reads with MiXCR, one row per CDR3 protein. The repertoire consists of under 100,000 distinct CDR3 sequences, with 10% to 13% occurring once and the leading ten covering 3.7%. The specimen was whole blood, collected in connection with sensitization to the hapten diphenylcyclopropenone (DPC). These receptors originate from a woman aged 45-65 years with alopecia areata. Some clones in this sample may be carry-over from other donors' samples.

There are a few counts of this clonotype. The V call is TRBV20-1, the J call TRBJ2-5; either TRBD1 or TRBD2 may supply D (5 bases each). Trimming removed 6 bases at V and 3 bases at J, with 14 bases between. Germline V gives CDR1 DFQATT, CDR2 SNEGSKA (reference sequence). CDR3 size: 13 residues. The CDR3: CSARTGTKETQYF. The CDR3 DNA is TGCAGTGCCCGCACGGGGACCAAAGAGACCCAGTACTTC.

J is TRBJ1-5 and V is TRBV10-3, with a tentative D call TRBD1 (5 bases). The V end lost 4 bases, the J end lost 8 bases, and 12 bases lay between the germline ends. The CDR3 is made up of 13 amino acids. Looked up from germline, CDR1 is ENHRY and CDR2 is SYGVKD. For the CDR3, the DNA is TGTGCCATCAGTGGAGGAGGCAGGGAGCCCCAGCATTTT. It is translated as CAISGGGREPQHF.

This clonotype has just a few counts. V and J are TRBV10-3 and TRBJ1-2; tentatively, D is TRBD1 (5 bases). Trimming stripped 2 bases from V and 7 bases from J, with 8 bases between. The germline gives CDR1 ENHRY, CDR2 SYGVKD. CDR3 size: 12 residues. The CDR3 sequence: CAISERGTGYTF. In DNA form, the CDR3 reads TGTGCCATCAGTGAGAGGGGCACTGGCTACACCTTC.

This clonotype was picked up a small number of times. This chain joins TRBV7-2 and TRBJ2-3; weak D call: TRBD2 (6 bases). This CDR3 has 14 amino acids. Trimming shortened V by 5 bases and J by 6 bases, and 15 bases separated the two germline ends. The germline V gene has CDR1 SGHTA and CDR2 FQGNSA. Written as DNA, the CDR3 is TGTGCCAGCAGCCCCGGCGGGGCAGTGGATACGCAGTATTTT. It yields the protein CASSPGGAVDTQYF. Variable domain in full (rest from reference TRBV7-2 and TRBJ2-3): GAGVSQSPSNKVTEKGKDVELRCDPISGHTALYWYRQSLGQGLEFLIYFQGNSAPDKSGLPSDRFSAERTGGSVSTLTIQRTQQEDSAVYLCASSPGGAVDTQYFGPGTRLTVL.

This clonotype was observed a single time. J is TRBJ1-6 and V is TRBV6-5; weak D call: TRBD1 (6 bases). V lost 0 bases to trimming and J lost 7 bases, with 16 bases between them. Germline CDR1 reads MNHEY; CDR2 reads SVGAGI. CDR3 size: 17 residues. CDR3 residues: CASSYSIQGAGNSPLHF. CDR3 sequence (DNA): TGTGCCAGCAGTTACTCGATACAGGGCGCAGGGAATTCACCCCTCCACTTT.

In this sample, this clonotype turned up a few times. J is TRBJ2-2 and V is TRBV7-9; D unresolved. CDR1 SEHNR and CDR2 FQNEAQ come from the germline V gene (reference sequence). The CDR3 contains 12 residues. With 11 bases removed from V and 4 bases from J, the gap between germline ends came to 11 bases. This CDR3 reads CAQQRSTGELFF. The CDR3 coding sequence is TGTGCCCAGCAACGTTCCACCGGGGAGCTGTTTTTT. The full variable domain, rest sourced from reference TRBV7-9 and TRBJ2-2, is DTGVSQNPRHKITKRGQNVTFRCDPISEHNRLYWYRQTLGQGPEFLTYFQNEAQLEKSRLLSDRFSAERPKGSFSTLEIQRTEQGDSAMYLCAQQRSTGELFFGEGSRLTVL.

At least ten counts were recorded for this clonotype. The chain joins TRBV20-1 to TRBJ2-1, with D tentatively TRBD2 (5 bases). The germline V gene has CDR1 DFQATT and CDR2 SNEGSKA (reference sequence). The CDR3 has 13 residues. V was cut by 5 bases and J by 8 bases, with 16 bases left in between. The CDR3 sequence is CSAQLLASDEQFF. Here the CDR3 DNA reads TGCAGTGCTCAGCTTCTAGCCTCGGATGAGCAGTTCTTC.

The chain carries TRBV18 and TRBJ1-6; D is uncertain. CDR1 is KGHSH and CDR2 is LQKENI in the germline V gene. V lost 5 bases, J lost 13 bases, and 18 bases lay in between. This CDR3 has 14 amino acids. CDR3: CASSSDGFSSPLHF. CDR3 coding DNA: TGTGCCAGCTCATCGGACGGTTTTTCTAGTCCCCTCCACTTT.

As for this clonotype: This may come from a read error, since a much larger clone is one base off. This chain joins TRBV29-1 and TRBJ2-7, with D possibly TRBD1 on 6 matching bases. The CDR3 is made up of 12 amino acids. In germline, CDR1 is SQVTM, CDR2 ANQGSEA. This CDR3 is CGVEQGNYEQYF. The DNA for the CDR3 is TGCGGCGTTGAACAGGGTAACTACGAGCAGTACTTC.

This clonotype was counted between two and nine times. The genes are TRBV4-2 and TRBJ2-2, with D perhaps matching TRBD1 or TRBD2 (6 bases each). CDR1 is LGHNA and CDR2 is YNFKEQ in the germline V gene. This CDR3 spans 17 amino acids. The ends were cut back, 0 bases at V and 6 bases at J, with 17 bases in the middle. CDR3: CASSQDQGTSGAGELFF. The CDR3 coding sequence is TGTGCCAGCAGCCAAGACCAGGGGACTTCCGGGGCCGGGGAGCTGTTTTTT.

The chain joins TRBV5-1 to TRBJ1-2; TRBD1 agrees at 7 bases. The CDR3 spans 13 residues. Germline CDR1 is SGHRS and CDR2 is YFSETQ. V lost 4 bases, J lost 10 bases, and 10 bases stayed unmatched. The CDR3 DNA sequence: TGCGCCAGCAGCCTGGGGACAGAAAGAGTCTACACCTTC. This codes for CASSLGTERVYTF.

As concerns this clonotype: At one of its ends the junction is not consistent with the germline gene, which may arise from a read error. The V call is TRBV7-2, the J call TRBJ2-6; TRBD2 agrees at 10 bases. CDR3 length: 16 residues. CDR1 and CDR2 (germline): SGHTA, FQGNSA. In DNA, the CDR3 is TGTGCCAGCAGCCTAGCGGGAGTAACTGGGGCCAACGTCCTGACTTTC. As protein: CASSLAGVTGANVLTF.

This clonotype was recorded a few times. The rearrangement links TRBV21-1 to TRBJ2-3. TRBV21-1 constitutes a pseudogene. This CDR3 is 14 amino acids long. The CDR3 region has the DNA TGTGCCAGCAGCAGAGCTCCGCAGTCAGATACGCAGTATTTT. As protein: CASSRAPQSDTQYF.

The V and J genes are TRBV10-3 and TRBJ2-3; 8 positions match TRBD1. The CDR3 has 14 residues. CDR1 is ENHRY and CDR2 is SYGVKD in the germline V gene. Unmatched junction bases numbered 5, after V lost 5 bases and J lost 4 bases. The DNA of the CDR3 is TGTGCCATCAGTATGACAGGGGTGTCAGATACGCAGTATTTT. Protein sequence: CAISMTGVSDTQYF.

The chain is built from TRBV6-4 and TRBJ2-1; D perhaps matches TRBD2 (6 bases). Trimming left V 0 bases short and J 5 bases short, with 14 bases between. The CDR3 length is 16 residues. The V gene's germline CDR1 is MRHNA and CDR2 SNTAGT. CDR3 loop: CASSDSNQAGNNEQFF. CDR3 in DNA: TGTGCCAGCAGTGACTCGAATCAGGCGGGGAACAATGAGCAGTTCTTC.

This clonotype was seen many times. V usage is TRBV7-6 and J usage is TRBJ1-1, with unresolved D. The CDR3 sequence is 14 residues long. CDR1 is SGHVS, CDR2 FNYEAQ, per germline. V gave up 5 bases and J gave up 1 base, with 11 bases separating them. CDR3 in amino acids: CASSTSLANTEAFF. The CDR3 DNA follows: TGTGCCAGCAGCACCAGCCTTGCGAACACTGAAGCTTTCTTT.

This clonotype has a count of ten or more. The V gene is TRBV29-1, the J gene TRBJ2-1; possibly TRBD2 for D (6 bases). The CDR3 has 12 amino acids. V was trimmed by 8 bases and J by 4 bases, leaving 12 bases between them. The germline V gene has CDR1 SQVTM and CDR2 ANQGSEA. The CDR3 DNA is TGCAGCCTCCGGGGAGGATACAATGAGCAGTTCTTC. It specifies CSLRGGYNEQFF.

The rearrangement links TRBV29-1 to TRBJ2-7; D may be TRBD1 (5 bases). The CDR3 loop spans 12 amino acids. CDR1 and CDR2 (germline): SQVTM, ANQGSEA. The V end was cut by 2 bases, the J end by 4 bases, with 9 bases between. For the CDR3, the DNA is TGCAGCGTTGAACTTCAGGGTTACGAGCAGTACTTC. It specifies CSVELQGYEQYF.

The rearrangement uses TRBV28 and TRBJ2-7; TRBD1 agrees at 9 bases. V shed 5 bases and J 5 bases; nucleotides not matched to a gene: 4. The germline CDR1 and CDR2 sequences are MDHEN and SYDVKM. There are 13 residues in the CDR3. CDR3 loop: CASSLQGAHEQYF. CDR3 nucleotides: TGTGCCAGCAGTCTACAGGGGGCCCACGAGCAGTACTTC.

The V gene is TRBV29-1, the J gene TRBJ2-7, with TRBD1 as a possible D gene (5 bases). V shed 4 bases and J shed 9 bases, with 19 bases lying between them. CDR3 length: 13 amino acids. CDR1 is SQVTM, CDR2 ANQGSEA, per germline. The CDR3 DNA reads TGCAGCGTTGTCCCAACCCAGGGTATGGGGCAGTACTTC. Translated: CSVVPTQGMGQYF.

The chain is built from TRBV12-3 or TRBV12-4 and TRBJ2-3; 9 positions match TRBD1. This CDR3 contains 15 residues. V shed 6 bases and J 5 bases; nucleotides not matched to a gene: 9. CDR3: CASRPWTGVRDTQYF. The CDR3 nucleotides are TGTGCCAGCAGACCATGGACAGGGGTCAGAGATACGCAGTATTTT.

CDR3 in DNA: TGTGCCAGCTGTAGACTAGCGGGGTCGTCCTACGAGCAGTACTTC. It codes for CASCRLAGSSYEQYF. V and J are TRBV12-3 or TRBV12-4 and TRBJ2-7; 11 positions match TRBD2. Trimming removed 8 bases from V and 1 base from J; junction bases left unmatched: 7. CDR3 length equals 15 residues.

This chain connects TRBV12-3 or TRBV12-4 to TRBJ2-5; D is unclear. V was cut by 5 bases and J by 5 bases, with 12 bases left in between. There are 13 residues in the CDR3. As DNA, the CDR3 is TGTGCCAGCAGTCGTGGCGCTTGGGAGACCCAGTACTTC. Its protein is CASSRGAWETQYF.

The chain joins TRBV28 to TRBJ1-2; D gene ambiguous. Germline V gene data show CDR1 as MDHEN and CDR2 as SYDVKM. V lost 8 bases, J lost 8 bases, and 15 bases lay in between. The CDR3 loop spans 12 amino acids. CDR3 DNA: TGTGCCAGCGACACCACCCTTGAGGGCTACACCTTC. Protein product: CASDTTLEGYTF.

The V and J genes are TRBV10-2 and TRBJ1-1, with D possibly TRBD1 on 6 matching bases. V lost 6 bases and J 4 bases, leaving 12 bases between the germline ends. The CDR3 has 13 residues. CDR1 is WSHSY and CDR2 is SAAADI in the germline V gene. DNA of the CDR3: TGCGCCAGCAGCGGGTGGGGGGCCACTGAAGCTTTCTTT. Protein product: CASSGWGATEAFF.

The chain recombines TRBV12-3 or TRBV12-4 with TRBJ1-2; no firm D call. Deletions cut 6 bases from V and 4 bases from J, with 12 bases between. CDR3 length equals 13 residues. The CDR3 here is CASRPTESYGYTF. The CDR3 DNA is TGTGCCAGCAGGCCGACCGAAAGCTATGGCTACACCTTC.

The chain joins TRBV12-3 or TRBV12-4 to TRBJ1-1; D gene uncertain. There are 14 residues in the CDR3. V was pared by 1 base and J by 0 bases, with 6 bases between. CDR3 bases: TGTGCCAGCAGTTTAGGGGGATTGAACACTGAAGCTTTCTTT. Translating it yields CASSLGGLNTEAFF.

This clonotype was counted at least ten times. The CDR3 protein is CASSFGLNSPLHF. CDR3 DNA sequence: TGTGCCAGCAGCTTTGGCCTGAATTCACCCCTCCACTTT. The chain recombines TRBV7-9 with TRBJ1-6; no clear D. The CDR3 has 13 residues. Trimming took 3 bases from V and 7 from J, leaving 7 bases between them. CDR1 and CDR2 (germline): SEHNR, FQNEAQ (reference sequence).

The table lists this clonotype with many counts. The chain carries TRBV15 and TRBJ2-7; D gene uncertain. With 0 bases removed from V and 0 bases from J, the gap between germline ends came to 15 bases. The CDR3 length is 17 residues. Per the germline V gene, CDR1 is LNHNV and CDR2 is YYDKDF (reference sequence). CDR3 DNA sequence: TGTGCCACCAGCAGAGATCTGGTCAGCGTTATCTCCTACGAGCAGTACTTC. Translation: CATSRDLVSVISYEQYF.